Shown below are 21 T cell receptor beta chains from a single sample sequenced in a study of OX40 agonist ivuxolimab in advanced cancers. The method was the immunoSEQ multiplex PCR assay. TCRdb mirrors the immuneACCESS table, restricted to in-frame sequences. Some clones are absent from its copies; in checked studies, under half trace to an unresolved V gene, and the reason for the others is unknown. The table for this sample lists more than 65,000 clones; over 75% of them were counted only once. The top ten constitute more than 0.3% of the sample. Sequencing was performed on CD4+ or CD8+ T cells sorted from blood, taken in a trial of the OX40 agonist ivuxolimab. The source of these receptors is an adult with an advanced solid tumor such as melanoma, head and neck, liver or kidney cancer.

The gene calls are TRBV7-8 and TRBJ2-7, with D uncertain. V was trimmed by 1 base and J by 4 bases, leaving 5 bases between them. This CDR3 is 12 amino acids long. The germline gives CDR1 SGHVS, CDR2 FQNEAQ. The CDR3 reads CASSLDWYEQYF. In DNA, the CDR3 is TGTGCCAGCAGCTTAGACTGGTACGAGCAGTACTTC.

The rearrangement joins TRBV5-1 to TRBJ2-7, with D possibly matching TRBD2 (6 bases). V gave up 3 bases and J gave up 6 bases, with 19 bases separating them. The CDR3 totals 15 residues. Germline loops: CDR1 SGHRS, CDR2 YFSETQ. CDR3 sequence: CASSSTQSREAEQYF. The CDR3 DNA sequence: TGCGCCAGCAGCTCAACCCAATCCAGGGAGGCCGAGCAGTACTTC.

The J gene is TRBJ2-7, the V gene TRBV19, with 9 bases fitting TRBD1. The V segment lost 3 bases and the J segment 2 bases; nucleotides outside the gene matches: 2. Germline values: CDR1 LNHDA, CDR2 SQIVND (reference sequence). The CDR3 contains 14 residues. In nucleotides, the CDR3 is TGTGCCAGTAGTATTTACAGGGGGCCCTACGAGCAGTACTTC. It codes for CASSIYRGPYEQYF.

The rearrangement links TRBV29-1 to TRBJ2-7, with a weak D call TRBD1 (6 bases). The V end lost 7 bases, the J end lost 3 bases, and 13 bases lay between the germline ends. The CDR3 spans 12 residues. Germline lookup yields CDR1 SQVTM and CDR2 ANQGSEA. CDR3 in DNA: TGCAGCGCAACACAGGGTGGCTACGAGCAGTACTTC. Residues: CSATQGGYEQYF.

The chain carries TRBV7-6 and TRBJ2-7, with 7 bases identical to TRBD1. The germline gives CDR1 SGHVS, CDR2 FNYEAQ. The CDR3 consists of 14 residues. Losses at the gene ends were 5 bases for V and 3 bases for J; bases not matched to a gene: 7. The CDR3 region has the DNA TGTGCCAGCAGCCTGGAACAGGGGTACTACGAGCAGTACTTC. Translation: CASSLEQGYYEQYF.

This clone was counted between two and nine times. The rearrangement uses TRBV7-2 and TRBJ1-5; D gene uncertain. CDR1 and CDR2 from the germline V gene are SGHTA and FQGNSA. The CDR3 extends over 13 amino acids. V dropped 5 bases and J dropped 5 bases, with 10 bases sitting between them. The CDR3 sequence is CASSPHVDQPQHF. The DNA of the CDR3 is TGTGCCAGCAGCCCCCACGTTGATCAGCCCCAGCATTTT.

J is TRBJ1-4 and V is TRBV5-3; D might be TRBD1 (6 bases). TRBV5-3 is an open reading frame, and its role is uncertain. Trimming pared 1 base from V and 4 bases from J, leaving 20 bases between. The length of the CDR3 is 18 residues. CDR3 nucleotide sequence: TGTGCCAGAAGCTTGATCCATAATAAACAGGGCATTAATGAAAAACTGTTTTTT. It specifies CARSLIHNKQGINEKLFF.

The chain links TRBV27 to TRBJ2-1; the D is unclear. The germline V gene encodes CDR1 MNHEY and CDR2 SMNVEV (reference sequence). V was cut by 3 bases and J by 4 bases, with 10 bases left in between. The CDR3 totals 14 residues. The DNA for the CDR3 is TGTGCCAGCAGTTTGGTGGGCCCATACAATGAGCAGTTCTTC. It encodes CASSLVGPYNEQFF.

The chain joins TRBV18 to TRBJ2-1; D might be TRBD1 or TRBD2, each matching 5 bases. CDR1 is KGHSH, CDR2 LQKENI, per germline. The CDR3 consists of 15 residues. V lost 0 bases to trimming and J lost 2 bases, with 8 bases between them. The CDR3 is CASSPPGAPYNEQFF. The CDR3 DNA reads TGTGCCAGCTCACCACCCGGGGCCCCCTACAATGAGCAGTTCTTC.

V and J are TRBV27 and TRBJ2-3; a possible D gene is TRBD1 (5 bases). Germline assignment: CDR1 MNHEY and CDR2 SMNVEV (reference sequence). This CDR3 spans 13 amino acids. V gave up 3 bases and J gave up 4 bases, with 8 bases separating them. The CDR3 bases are TGTGCCAGCAGTTTCAGGGAAGCAGATACGCAGTATTTT. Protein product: CASSFREADTQYF.

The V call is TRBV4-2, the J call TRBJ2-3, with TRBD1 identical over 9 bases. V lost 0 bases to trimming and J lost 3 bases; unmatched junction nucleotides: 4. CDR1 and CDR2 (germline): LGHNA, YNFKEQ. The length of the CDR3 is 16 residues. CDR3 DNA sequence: TGTGCCAGCAGCCAAGAAAACAGGGGGCTGACAGATACGCAGTATTTT. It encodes CASSQENRGLTDTQYF.

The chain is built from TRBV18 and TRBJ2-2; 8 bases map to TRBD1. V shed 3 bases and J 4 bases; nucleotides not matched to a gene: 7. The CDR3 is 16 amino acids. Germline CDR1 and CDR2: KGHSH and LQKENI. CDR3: CASSPPTDRGTGELFF. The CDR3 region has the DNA TGTGCCAGCTCACCTCCTACTGACAGGGGCACCGGGGAGCTGTTTTTT.

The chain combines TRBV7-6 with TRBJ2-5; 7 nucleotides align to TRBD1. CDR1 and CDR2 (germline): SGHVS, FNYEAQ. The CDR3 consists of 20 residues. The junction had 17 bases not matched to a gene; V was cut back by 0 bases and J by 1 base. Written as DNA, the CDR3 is TGTGCCAGCAGCTTAGCCCCCTTTGACCGTTTGGGGACAGTCCAAGAGACCCAGTACTTC. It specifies CASSLAPFDRLGTVQETQYF. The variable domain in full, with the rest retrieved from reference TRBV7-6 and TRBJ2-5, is GAGVSQSPRYKVTKRGQDVALRCDPISGHVSLYWYRQALGQGPEFLTYFNYEAQQDKSGLPNDRFSAERPEGSISTLTIQRTEQRDSAMYRCASSLAPFDRLGTVQETQYFGPGTRLLVL.

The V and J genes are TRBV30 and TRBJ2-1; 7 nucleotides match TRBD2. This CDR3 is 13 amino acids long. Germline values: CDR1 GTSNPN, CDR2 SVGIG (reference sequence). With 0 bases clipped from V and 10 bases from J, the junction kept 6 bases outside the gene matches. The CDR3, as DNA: TGTGCCTGGAGTGTACTAGAAGCGGGGGAGCAGTTCTTC. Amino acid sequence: CAWSVLEAGEQFF.

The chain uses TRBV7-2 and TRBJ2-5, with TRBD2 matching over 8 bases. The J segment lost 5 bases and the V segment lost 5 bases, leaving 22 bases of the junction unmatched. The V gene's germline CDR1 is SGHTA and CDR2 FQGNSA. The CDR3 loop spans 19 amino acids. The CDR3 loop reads CASSRLGIAAGGAGETQYF. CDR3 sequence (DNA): TGTGCCAGCAGCCGTCTCGGGATCGCGGCGGGGGGCGCTGGGGAGACCCAGTACTTC.

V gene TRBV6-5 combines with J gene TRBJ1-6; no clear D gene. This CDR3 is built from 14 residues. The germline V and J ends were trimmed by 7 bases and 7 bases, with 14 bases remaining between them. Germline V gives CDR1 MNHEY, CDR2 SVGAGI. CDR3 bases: TGTGCCAGCACCTATTCTCGTGGGAATTCACCCCTCCACTTT. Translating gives CASTYSRGNSPLHF.

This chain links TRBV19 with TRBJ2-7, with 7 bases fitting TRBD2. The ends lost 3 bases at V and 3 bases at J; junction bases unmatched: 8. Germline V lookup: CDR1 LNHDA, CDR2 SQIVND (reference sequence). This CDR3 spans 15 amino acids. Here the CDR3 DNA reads TGTGCCAGTAGTATCTCGGGAGGCCCCCTCTACGAGCAGTACTTC. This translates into CASSISGGPLYEQYF.

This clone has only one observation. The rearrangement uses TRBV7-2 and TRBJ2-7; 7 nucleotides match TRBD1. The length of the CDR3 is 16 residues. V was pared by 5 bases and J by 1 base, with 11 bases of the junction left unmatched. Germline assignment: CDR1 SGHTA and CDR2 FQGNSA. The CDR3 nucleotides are TGTGCCAGCAGCCCTAGGTGGGGGACAGCATCCTACGAGCAGTACTTC. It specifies CASSPRWGTASYEQYF.

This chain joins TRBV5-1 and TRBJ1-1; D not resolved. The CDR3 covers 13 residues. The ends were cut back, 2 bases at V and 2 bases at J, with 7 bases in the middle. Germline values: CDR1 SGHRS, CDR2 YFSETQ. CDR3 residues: CASSFTENTEAFF. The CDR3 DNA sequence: TGCGCCAGCAGCTTCACAGAAAACACTGAAGCTTTCTTT.

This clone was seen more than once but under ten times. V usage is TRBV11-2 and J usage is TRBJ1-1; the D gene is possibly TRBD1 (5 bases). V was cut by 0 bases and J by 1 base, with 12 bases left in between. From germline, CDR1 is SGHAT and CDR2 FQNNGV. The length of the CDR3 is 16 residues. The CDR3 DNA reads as TGTGCCAGCAGCTTAGATCAGGGCCGGGCGAACACTGAAGCTTTCTTT. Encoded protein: CASSLDQGRANTEAFF.

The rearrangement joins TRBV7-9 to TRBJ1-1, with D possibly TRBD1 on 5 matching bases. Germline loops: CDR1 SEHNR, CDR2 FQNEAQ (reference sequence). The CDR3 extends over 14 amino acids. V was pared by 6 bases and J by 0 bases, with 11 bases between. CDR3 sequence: CASRSGLMNTEAFF. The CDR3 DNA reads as TGTGCCAGCAGATCGGGACTCATGAACACTGAAGCTTTCTTT.